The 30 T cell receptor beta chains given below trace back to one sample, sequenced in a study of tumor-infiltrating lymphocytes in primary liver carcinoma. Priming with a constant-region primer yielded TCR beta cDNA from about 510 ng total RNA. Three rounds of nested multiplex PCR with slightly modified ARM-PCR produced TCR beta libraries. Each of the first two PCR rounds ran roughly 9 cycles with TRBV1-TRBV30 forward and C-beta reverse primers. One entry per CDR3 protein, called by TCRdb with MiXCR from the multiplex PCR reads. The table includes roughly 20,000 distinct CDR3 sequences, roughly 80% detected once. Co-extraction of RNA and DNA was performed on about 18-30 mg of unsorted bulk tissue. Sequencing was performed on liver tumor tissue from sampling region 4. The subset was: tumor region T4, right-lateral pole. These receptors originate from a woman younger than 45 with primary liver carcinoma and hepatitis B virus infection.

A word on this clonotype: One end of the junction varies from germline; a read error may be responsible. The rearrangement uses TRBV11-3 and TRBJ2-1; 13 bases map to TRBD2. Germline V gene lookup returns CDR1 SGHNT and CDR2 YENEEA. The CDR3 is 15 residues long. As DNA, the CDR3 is TGTGCCAGCAACCGACTAGCGGGGGGTGGGTATGAGCAATTTTTC. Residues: CASNRLAGGGYEQFF.

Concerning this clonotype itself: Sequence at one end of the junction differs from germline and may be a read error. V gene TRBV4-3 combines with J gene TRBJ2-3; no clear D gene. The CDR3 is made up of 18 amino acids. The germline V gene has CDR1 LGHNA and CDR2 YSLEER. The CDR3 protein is CVSSQSVWLGDPNDTQYF. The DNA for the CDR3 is TGTGTCAGCAGCCAGTCGGTCTGGCTGGGTGATCCCAATGATACGCAGTATTTT.

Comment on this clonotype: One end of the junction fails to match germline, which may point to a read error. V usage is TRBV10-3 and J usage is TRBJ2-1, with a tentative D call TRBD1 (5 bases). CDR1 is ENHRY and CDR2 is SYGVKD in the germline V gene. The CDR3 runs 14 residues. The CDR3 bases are TGTGCTATCAGTCCCACGAGGACCAGGGATGAGCAGTTCTTC. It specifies CAISPTRTRDEQFF.

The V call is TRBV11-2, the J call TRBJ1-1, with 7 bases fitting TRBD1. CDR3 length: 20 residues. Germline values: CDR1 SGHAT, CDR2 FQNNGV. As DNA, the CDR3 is TGTCCCTGCAGCGCTCGGGACAGAGGGCGCAAGACGTGGAGTAACACTGAAGCTTTCTTT. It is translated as CPCSARDRGRKTWSNTEAFF.

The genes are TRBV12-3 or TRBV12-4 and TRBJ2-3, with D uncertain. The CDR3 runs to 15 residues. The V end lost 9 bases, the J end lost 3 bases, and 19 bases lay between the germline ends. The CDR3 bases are TGTGCCAGTAGCTTTCCCCCTCCTAGAACAGATACGCAGTATTTT. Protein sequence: CASSFPPPRTDTQYF.

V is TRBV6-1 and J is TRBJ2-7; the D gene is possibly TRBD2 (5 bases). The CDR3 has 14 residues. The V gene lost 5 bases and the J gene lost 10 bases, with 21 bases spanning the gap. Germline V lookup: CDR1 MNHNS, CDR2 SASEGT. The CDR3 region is CASSNLAGVYKQYF. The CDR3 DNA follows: TGTGCCAGCAGTAACCTAGCCGGAGTGTACAAACAGTACTTC.

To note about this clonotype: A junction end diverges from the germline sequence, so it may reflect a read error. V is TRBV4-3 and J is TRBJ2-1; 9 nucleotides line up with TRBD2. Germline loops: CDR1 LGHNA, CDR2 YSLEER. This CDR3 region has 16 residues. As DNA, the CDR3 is TGCGCCTGCAGTCAGAACGTAGCGGGAGCCAGAGATGAGCAGTTCTTC. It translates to CACSQNVAGARDEQFF.

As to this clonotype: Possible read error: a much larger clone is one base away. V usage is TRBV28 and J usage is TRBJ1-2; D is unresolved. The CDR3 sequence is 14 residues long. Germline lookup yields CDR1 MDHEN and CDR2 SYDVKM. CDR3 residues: CAISLGRADYGYTF. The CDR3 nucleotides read TGTGCCATCAGTTTAGGGCGGGCGGACTATGGCTACACCTTC.

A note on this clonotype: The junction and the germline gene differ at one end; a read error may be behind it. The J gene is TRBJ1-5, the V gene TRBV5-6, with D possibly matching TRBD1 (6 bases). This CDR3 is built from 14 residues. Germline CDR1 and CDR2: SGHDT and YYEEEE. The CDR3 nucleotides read TGTGCCAGCAGCATTGGGGGCAGCAATCGGCCCCAGCATTTT. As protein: CASSIGGSNRPQHF.

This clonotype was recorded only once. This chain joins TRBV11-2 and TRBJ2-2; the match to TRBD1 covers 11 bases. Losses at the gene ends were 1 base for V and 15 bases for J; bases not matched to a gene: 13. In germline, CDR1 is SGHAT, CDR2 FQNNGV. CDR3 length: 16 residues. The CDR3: CASSLVQDRGRRGLFF. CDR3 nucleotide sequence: TGTGCCAGCAGCTTAGTTCAGGACAGGGGGCGCCGGGGGTTGTTTTTT.

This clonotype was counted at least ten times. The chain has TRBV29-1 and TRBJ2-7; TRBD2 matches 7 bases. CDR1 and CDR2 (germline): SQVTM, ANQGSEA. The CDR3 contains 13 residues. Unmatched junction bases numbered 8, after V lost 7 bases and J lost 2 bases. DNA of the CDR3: TGCAGCGCTTTACCCGGGACTACCTACGAGCAGTACTTC. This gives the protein CSALPGTTYEQYF.

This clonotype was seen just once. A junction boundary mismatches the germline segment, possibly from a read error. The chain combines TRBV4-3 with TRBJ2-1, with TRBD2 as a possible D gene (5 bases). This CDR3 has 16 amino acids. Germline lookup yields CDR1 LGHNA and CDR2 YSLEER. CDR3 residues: CASSQDPGSSYNEHSF. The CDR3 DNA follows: TGCGCCAGCAGCCAAGATCCGGGAAGCTCCTACAATGAGCACTCCTTC.

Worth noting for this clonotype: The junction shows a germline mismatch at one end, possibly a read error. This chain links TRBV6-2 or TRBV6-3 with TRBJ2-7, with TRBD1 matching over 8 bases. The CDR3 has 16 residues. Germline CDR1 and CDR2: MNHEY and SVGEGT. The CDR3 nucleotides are TGCGCCAGCAGACGTCTGGCCAGGGGAGGACAGGGAGAGCACTACTTC. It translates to CASRRLARGGQGEHYF.

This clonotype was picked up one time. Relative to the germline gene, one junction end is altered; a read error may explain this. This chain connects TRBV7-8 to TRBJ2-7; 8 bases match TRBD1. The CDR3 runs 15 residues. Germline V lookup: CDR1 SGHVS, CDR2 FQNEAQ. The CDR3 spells CASSQTSRGPYEQCF. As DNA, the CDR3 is TGTGCCAGCAGCCAAACTAGCAGGGGGCCCTACGAGCAGTGCTTC. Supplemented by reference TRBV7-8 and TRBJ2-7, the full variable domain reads GAGVSQSPRYKVAKRGQDVALRCDPISGHVSLFWYQQALGQGPEFLTYFQNEAQLDKSGLPSDRFFAERPEGSVSTLKIQRTQQEDSAVYLCASSQTSRGPYEQCFGPGTRLTVT.

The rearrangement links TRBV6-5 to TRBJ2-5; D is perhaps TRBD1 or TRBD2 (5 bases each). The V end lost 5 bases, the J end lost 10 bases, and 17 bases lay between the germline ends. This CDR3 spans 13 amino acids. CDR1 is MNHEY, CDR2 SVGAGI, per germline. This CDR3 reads CASSTETGLIQYF. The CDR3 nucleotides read TGTGCCAGCAGTACCGAGACGGGGCTGATCCAGTACTTC.

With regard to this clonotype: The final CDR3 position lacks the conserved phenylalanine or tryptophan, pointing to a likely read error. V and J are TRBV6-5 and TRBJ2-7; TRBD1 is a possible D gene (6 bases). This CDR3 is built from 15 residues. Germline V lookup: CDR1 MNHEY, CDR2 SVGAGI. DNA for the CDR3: TGTGACAGCAGTTACAAGGACAGCAGCTCCTACGGGCAGTACTTG. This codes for CDSSYKDSSSYGQYL.

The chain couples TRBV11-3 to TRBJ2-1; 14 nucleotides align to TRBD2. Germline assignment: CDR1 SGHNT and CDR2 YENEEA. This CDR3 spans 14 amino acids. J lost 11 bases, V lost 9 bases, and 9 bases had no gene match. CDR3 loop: CARSRLAGGGQQFF. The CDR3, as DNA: TGTGCCAGGAGCCGACTAGCGGGGGGGGGGCAGCAGTTCTTC. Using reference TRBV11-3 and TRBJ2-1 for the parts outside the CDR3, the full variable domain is EAGVVQSPRYKIIEKKQPVAFWCNPISGHNTLYWYLQNLGQGPELLIRYENEEAVDDSQLPKDRFSAERLKGVDSTLKIQPAELGDSAVYLCARSRLAGGGQQFFGPGTRLTVL.

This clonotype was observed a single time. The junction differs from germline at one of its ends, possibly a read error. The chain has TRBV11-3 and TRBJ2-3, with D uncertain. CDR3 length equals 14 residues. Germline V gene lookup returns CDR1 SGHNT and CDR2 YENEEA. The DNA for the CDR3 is TGTGTCAGCAGCTTTGATGGGCCCACAGATGCGCAGTATTTT. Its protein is CVSSFDGPTDAQYF.

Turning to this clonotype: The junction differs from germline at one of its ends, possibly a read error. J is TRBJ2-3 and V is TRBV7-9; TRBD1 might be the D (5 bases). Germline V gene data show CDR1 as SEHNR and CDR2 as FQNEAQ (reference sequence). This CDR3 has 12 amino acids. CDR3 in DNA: TGTGCCAGCAGCACGGACACAGATACCCAGTATTTT. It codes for CASSTDTDTQYF.

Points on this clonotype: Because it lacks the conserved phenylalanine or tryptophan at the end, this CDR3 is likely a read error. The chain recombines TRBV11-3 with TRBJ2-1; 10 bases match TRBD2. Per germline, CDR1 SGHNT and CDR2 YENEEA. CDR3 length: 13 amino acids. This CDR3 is CTGASGSGNEQFL. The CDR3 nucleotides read TGTACCGGCGCTAGCGGGAGTGGAAATGAGCAGTTCCTC.

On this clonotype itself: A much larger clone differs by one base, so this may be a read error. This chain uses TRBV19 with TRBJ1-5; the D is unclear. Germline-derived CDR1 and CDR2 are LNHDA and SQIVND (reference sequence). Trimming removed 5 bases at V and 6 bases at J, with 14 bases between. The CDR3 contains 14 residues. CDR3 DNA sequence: TGTGCCAGTAGTGATCTGGTATTAGGTCAGCCCCAGCATTTT. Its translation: CASSDLVLGQPQHF.

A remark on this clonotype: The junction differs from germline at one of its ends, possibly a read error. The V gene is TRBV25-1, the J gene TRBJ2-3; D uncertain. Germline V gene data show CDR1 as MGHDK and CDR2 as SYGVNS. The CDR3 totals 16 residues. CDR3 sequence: CASSAPERSGGVAHYF. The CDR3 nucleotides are TGTGCCAGCAGTGCCCCGGAACGGAGTGGTGGAGTTGCGCATTATTTT.

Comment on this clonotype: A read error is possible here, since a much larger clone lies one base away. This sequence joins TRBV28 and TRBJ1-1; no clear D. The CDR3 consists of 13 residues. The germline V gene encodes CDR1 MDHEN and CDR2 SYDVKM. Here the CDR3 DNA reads TGTGCCATCAGTTTGAATACCGCCGTTGGAGCTTTCTTT. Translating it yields CAISLNTAVGAFF.

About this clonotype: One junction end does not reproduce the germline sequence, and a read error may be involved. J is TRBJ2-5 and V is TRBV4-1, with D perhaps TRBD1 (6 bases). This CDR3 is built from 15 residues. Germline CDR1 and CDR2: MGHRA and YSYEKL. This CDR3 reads CASGQGSAYQEIQYF. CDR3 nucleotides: TGCGCCAGCGGCCAGGGGTCAGCCTACCAGGAGATCCAGTACTTC.

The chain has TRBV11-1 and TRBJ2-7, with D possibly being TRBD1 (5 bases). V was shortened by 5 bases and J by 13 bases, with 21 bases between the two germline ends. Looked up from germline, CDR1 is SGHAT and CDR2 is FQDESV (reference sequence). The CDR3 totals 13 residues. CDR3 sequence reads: CASSIGYLRGHYF. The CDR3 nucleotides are TGTGCCAGCAGCATAGGATACCTCCGCGGACACTACTTC.

The CDR3 here is CDNSPQGGRLFF. CDR3 nucleotides: TGTGACAACAGCCCCCAGGGGGGAAGACTGTTTTTT. The chain recombines TRBV11-2 with TRBJ1-4, with 7 bases that match TRBD1. Per the germline V gene, CDR1 is SGHAT and CDR2 is FQNNGV. The CDR3 is made up of 12 amino acids.

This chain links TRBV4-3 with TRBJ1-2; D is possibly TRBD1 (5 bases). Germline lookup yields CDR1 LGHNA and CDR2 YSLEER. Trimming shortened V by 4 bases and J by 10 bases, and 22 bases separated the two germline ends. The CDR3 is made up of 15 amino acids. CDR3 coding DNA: TGCGCCAGCAGCCGAGATTGGGGCTGGGTGAATGTCTACACCTTC. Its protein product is CASSRDWGWVNVYTF.

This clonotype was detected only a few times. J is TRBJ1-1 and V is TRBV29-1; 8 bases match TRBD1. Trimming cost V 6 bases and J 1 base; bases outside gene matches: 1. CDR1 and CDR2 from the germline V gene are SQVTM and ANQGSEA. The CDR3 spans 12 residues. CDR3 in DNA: TGCAGCGTGGGACAGGCGAACACTGAAGCTTTCTTT. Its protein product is CSVGQANTEAFF.

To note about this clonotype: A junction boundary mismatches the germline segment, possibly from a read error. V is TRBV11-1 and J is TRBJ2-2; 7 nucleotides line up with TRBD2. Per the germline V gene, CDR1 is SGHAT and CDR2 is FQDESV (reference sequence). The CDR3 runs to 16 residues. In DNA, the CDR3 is TGTGACAGCAGAAGGATTATGGCGGGAGTGTCCGGGGAGCTGTTTTTT. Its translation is CDSRRIMAGVSGELFF.

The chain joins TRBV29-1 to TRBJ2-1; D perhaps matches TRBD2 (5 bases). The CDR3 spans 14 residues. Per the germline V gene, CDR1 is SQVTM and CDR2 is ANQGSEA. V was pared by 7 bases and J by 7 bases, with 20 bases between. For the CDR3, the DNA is TGCAGCGCCGCCGGGCTAGCTGGCAAGAATGAGCAGTTCTTC. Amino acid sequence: CSAAGLAGKNEQFF.